One and the same sample provided the 25 T cell receptor beta chains below, sequenced in a study of T cell repertoires in cytomegalovirus infection. These receptors lack a known antigen. TCRdb processed the reads anew with MiXCR; each CDR3 protein has one entry. The sample has around 900,000 distinct CDR3 sequences; about a third are singletons. The sequenced sample was cultured CD8+ T cells from PBMCs, obtained from culture after CMV antigen stimulation. These receptors were obtained from a human donor in good health (CMV status not recorded). Some clones in this sample may be carry-over from other donors' samples.

This chain links TRBV6-8 with TRBJ1-5; 7 bases line up with TRBD1. Per germline, CDR1 MNHGY and CDR2 SAAAGT. This CDR3 has 20 amino acids. The trim removed 6 bases at V and 7 bases at J, leaving 27 bases unmatched. CDR3 DNA sequence: TGTGCCAGCAGCCTCCCAAGGTCGACCCCAAGACAGGGCGCGGAACAGCCCCAGCATTTT. It translates to CASSLPRSTPRQGAEQPQHF.

Ten or more counts support this clonotype. This rearrangement joins TRBV27 to TRBJ1-2, with 7 bases identical to TRBD1. CDR3 length equals 15 residues. With V trimmed by 3 bases and J by 6 bases, 10 bases remained unmatched. Germline V gives CDR1 MNHEY, CDR2 SMNVEV (reference sequence). The CDR3 reads CASSFLFRGTDGYTF. CDR3 coding DNA: TGTGCCAGCAGTTTTCTTTTTCGCGGGACAGATGGCTACACCTTC.

Only one count was recorded for this clonotype. The chain uses TRBV19 and TRBJ1-1; D remains ambiguous. The CDR3 has 14 amino acids. CDR1 is LNHDA, CDR2 SQIVND, per germline (reference sequence). Trimming took 3 bases from V and 0 from J, leaving 8 bases between them. CDR3 sequence: CASSISLMNTEAFF. Here the CDR3 DNA reads TGTGCCAGTAGTATTTCCCTCATGAACACTGAAGCTTTCTTT.

This clonotype has just a few counts. This sequence joins TRBV7-6 and TRBJ2-7; 8 nucleotides align to TRBD1. The V and J ends lost 5 bases and 6 bases, in that order; junction bases with no gene match: 15. This CDR3 has 16 residues. Germline CDR1 SGHVS, CDR2 FNYEAQ. CDR3 sequence (DNA): TGTGCCAGCAGCGCGAAAAACGGACAGGGAGTGCGCGAGCAGTACTTC. Residues: CASSAKNGQGVREQYF.

V and J are TRBV10-3 and TRBJ2-4; either TRBD1 or TRBD2 may fit D (6 bases each). Germline V CDR1 and CDR2: ENHRY, SYGVKD. The CDR3 extends over 16 amino acids. V lost 0 bases to trimming and J lost 0 bases, with 9 bases between them. CDR3 amino acids: CAISESGGLAKNIQYF. CDR3 DNA sequence: TGTGCCATCAGTGAGTCAGGGGGGCTAGCCAAAAACATTCAGTACTTC.

The chain uses TRBV19 and TRBJ2-3; D gene uncertain. CDR1 LNHDA and CDR2 SQIVND come from the germline V gene (reference sequence). The ends were cut back, 2 bases at V and 3 bases at J, with 15 bases in the middle. The CDR3 totals 16 residues. In DNA, the CDR3 is TGTGCCAGTAGTATAAGCCAGAACCTTCCAACAGATACGCAGTATTTT. This translates into CASSISQNLPTDTQYF.

The genes are TRBV7-9 and TRBJ2-2; 9 nucleotides align to TRBD2. CDR3 length: 18 residues. V lost 4 bases, J lost 1 base, and 10 bases stayed unmatched. CDR1 SEHNR and CDR2 FQNEAQ come from the germline V gene (reference sequence). The CDR3 sequence: CASSSTTAGGKNTGELFF. The CDR3 DNA sequence: TGTGCCAGCAGCTCTACAACAGCGGGGGGAAAGAACACCGGGGAGCTGTTTTTT.

The CDR3 region has the DNA TGTGCCAGTAGGCAGTACGGGGCGGAGACCTACAATGAGCAGTTCTTC. This gives the protein CASRQYGAETYNEQFF. The chain employs TRBV19 and TRBJ2-1; D may be TRBD1 or TRBD2 (5 bases each). V lost 6 bases and J lost 2, with 17 bases in between. The germline gives CDR1 LNHDA, CDR2 SQIVND (reference sequence). The CDR3 covers 16 residues.

The V call is TRBV6-5, the J call TRBJ1-2; perhaps TRBD1 as D (6 bases). V gave up 2 bases and J gave up 4 bases, with 14 bases separating them. Germline CDR1 reads MNHEY; CDR2 reads SVGAGI. The CDR3 contains 15 residues. The CDR3 loop is CASSYADSPSYGYTF. The CDR3 bases are TGTGCCAGCAGTTACGCGGACAGCCCTTCCTATGGCTACACCTTC.

The chain links TRBV6-6 to TRBJ2-5; a weak D match, TRBD1 (5 bases). V gave up 3 bases and J gave up 2 bases, with 19 bases separating them. CDR1 and CDR2 from the germline V gene are MNHNY and SVGAGI (reference sequence). CDR3 length equals 17 residues. The CDR3 coding sequence is TGTGCCAGCAGTTATTTCGTATCAGGGAATGGTCAAGAGACCCAGTACTTC. This encodes CASSYFVSGNGQETQYF.

Turning to this clonotype: Compared with germline, one end of the junction differs, possibly owing to a read error. The genes are TRBV7-7 and TRBJ2-5, with TRBD2 matching 13 bases. Germline V CDR1 and CDR2: SSHAT, FNYEAQ (reference sequence). The CDR3 runs 14 residues. The CDR3 spells CASSLQLAGGKSYF. In nucleotides, the CDR3 is TGTGCTAGCAGCTTACAACTAGCGGGGGGGAAATCATACTTC.

This clonotype was counted a few times. The chain is built from TRBV7-8 and TRBJ2-3, with D possibly matching TRBD1 (6 bases). Germline CDR1 reads SGHVS; CDR2 reads FQNEAQ. The CDR3 extends over 15 amino acids. Trimming took 4 bases from V and 2 from J, leaving 13 bases between them. This chain's CDR3 is CASSSQGSLTDTQYF. In nucleotides, the CDR3 is TGTGCCAGCAGCTCACAGGGATCCCTCACAGATACGCAGTATTTT.

The rearrangement uses TRBV6-6 and TRBJ1-2, with D maybe TRBD1 (6 bases). The germline V gene encodes CDR1 MNHNY and CDR2 SVGAGI (reference sequence). CDR3 length equals 17 residues. V lost 5 bases and J lost 0, with 19 bases in between. CDR3 bases: TGTGCCAGCAGTGACCTCTTGAGGGGGAACTCTAACTATGGCTACACCTTC. It encodes CASSDLLRGNSNYGYTF.

The V gene is TRBV6-5, the J gene TRBJ2-6; weak D call: TRBD2 (7 bases). Per germline, CDR1 MNHEY and CDR2 SVGAGI. V was trimmed by 0 bases and J by 6 bases, leaving 18 bases between them. The CDR3 totals 18 residues. The CDR3 region has the DNA TGTGCCAGCAGTTACTCCCTTAGGTGGGGGGGCTTGGCCAACGTCCTGACTTTC. It yields the protein CASSYSLRWGGLANVLTF.

CDR3 loop: CASASAYEQYF. Here the CDR3 DNA reads TGTGCCAGCGCTTCAGCCTACGAGCAGTACTTC. This chain connects TRBV27 to TRBJ2-7, with D unresolved. CDR1 and CDR2 from the germline V gene are MNHEY and SMNVEV (reference sequence). Trimming took off 8 bases at V and 2 bases at J, with 7 bases between the two ends. The CDR3 is 11 amino acids.

The genes are TRBV4-1 and TRBJ1-4; D remains ambiguous. Trimming shortened V by 0 bases and J by 3 bases, and 14 bases separated the two germline ends. This CDR3 is built from 17 residues. Germline CDR1 and CDR2: MGHRA and YSYEKL. The CDR3 protein is CASSQDIGRPANEKLFF. CDR3 DNA: TGCGCCAGCAGCCAAGATATCGGTCGACCGGCTAATGAAAAACTGTTTTTT.

The rearrangement uses TRBV6-2 or TRBV6-3 and TRBJ2-1, with D hard to call. The V and J ends lost 2 bases and 12 bases respectively, with 11 bases between them. Germline CDR1 is MNHEY and CDR2 is SVGEGT. The CDR3 is 12 amino acids. CDR3 region: CASSYPVAGQFF. CDR3 DNA sequence: TGTGCCAGCAGTTACCCAGTGGCTGGGCAGTTCTTC.

The chain has TRBV6-2 or TRBV6-3 and TRBJ1-5, with D perhaps TRBD1 (6 bases). CDR1 and CDR2 (germline): MNHEY, SVGEGT. The length of the CDR3 is 13 residues. Trimming removed 7 bases at V and 6 bases at J, with 13 bases between. CDR3 DNA: TGTGCCAGCACTAACAGGGCTCCTCAGCCCCAGCATTTT. Protein product: CASTNRAPQPQHF.

The V call is TRBV5-4, the J call TRBJ2-3, with 7 positions matching TRBD1. CDR1 is SGHNT, CDR2 YYREEE, per germline (reference sequence). The CDR3 length is 17 residues. The V gene end was trimmed by 4 bases and the J gene end by 2 bases; junction bases not matched to a gene: 13. The CDR3 spells CASSPGTVPINTDTQYF. The CDR3 nucleotides read TGTGCCAGCAGCCCCGGGACAGTCCCCATCAACACAGATACGCAGTATTTT.

The chain recombines TRBV2 with TRBJ2-3; weak D call: TRBD2 (5 bases). This CDR3 contains 13 residues. CDR1 is SNHLY and CDR2 is FYNNEI in the germline V gene. Trimming took off 6 bases at V and 0 bases at J, with 7 bases between the two ends. The CDR3 nucleotides read TGTGCCAGCAGGGAGGTTAGCACAGATACGCAGTATTTT. The encoded protein is CASREVSTDTQYF.

This clonotype appeared a few times. Because the CDR3's place on the DNA is in doubt, the DNA is left out and the CDR3 is given as listed by TCRdb. The chain employs TRBV5-4 and TRBJ2-3. Germline V lookup: CDR1 SGHNT, CDR2 YYREEE (reference sequence). The CDR3 comprises 15 residues, both ends counted. The CDR3 spells CASSLRQQITDTQYF.

The chain is built from TRBV13 and TRBJ1-1; D gene uncertain. Trimming shortened V by 5 bases and J by 7 bases, and 17 bases separated the two germline ends. This CDR3 is 14 amino acids long. Germline assignment: CDR1 PRHDT and CDR2 FYEKMQ (reference sequence). The CDR3 DNA sequence: TGTGCCAGCAGCCCTAGCAGAGGGTGGGGTGAAGCTTTCTTT. Encoded protein: CASSPSRGWGEAFF.

This clonotype has at least ten counts. The chain recombines TRBV7-6 with TRBJ2-1; 8 bases are a match to TRBD1. Germline-derived CDR1 and CDR2 are SGHVS and FNYEAQ. The CDR3 runs 16 residues. V shed 1 base, J shed 6 bases, and the junction held 8 bases outside the gene matches. CDR3 coding DNA: TGTGCCAGCAGCTTAGAGTGGACAGGGCATGGCAATGAGCAGTTCTTC. The encoded protein is CASSLEWTGHGNEQFF.

This clonotype was detected ten times or more. The chain is built from TRBV7-9 and TRBJ1-2; D unresolved. The germline CDR1 and CDR2 sequences are SEHNR and FQNEAQ (reference sequence). The V end was cut by 7 bases, the J end by 1 base, with 4 bases between. The CDR3 contains 11 residues. CDR3 sequence: CASTNNYGYTF. The CDR3 nucleotides are TGTGCCAGCACCAATAACTATGGCTACACCTTC. The full variable domain, its missing parts supplied by reference TRBV7-9 and TRBJ1-2, is DTGVSQNPRHKITKRGQNVTFRCDPISEHNRLYWYRQTLGQGPEFLTYFQNEAQLEKSRLLSDRFSAERPKGSFSTLEIQRTEQGDSAMYLCASTNNYGYTFGSGTRLTVV.

V gene TRBV4-2 combines with J gene TRBJ2-3; 8 bases fit TRBD1. This CDR3 comprises 16 residues. J gave up 2 bases and V 3 bases, and 7 bases lay outside the gene matches. The germline CDR1 and CDR2 sequences are LGHNA and YNFKEQ. The CDR3 here is CASSQGAQGVTDTQYF. The CDR3 DNA sequence: TGTGCCAGCAGCCAGGGGGCACAGGGGGTCACAGATACGCAGTATTTT.